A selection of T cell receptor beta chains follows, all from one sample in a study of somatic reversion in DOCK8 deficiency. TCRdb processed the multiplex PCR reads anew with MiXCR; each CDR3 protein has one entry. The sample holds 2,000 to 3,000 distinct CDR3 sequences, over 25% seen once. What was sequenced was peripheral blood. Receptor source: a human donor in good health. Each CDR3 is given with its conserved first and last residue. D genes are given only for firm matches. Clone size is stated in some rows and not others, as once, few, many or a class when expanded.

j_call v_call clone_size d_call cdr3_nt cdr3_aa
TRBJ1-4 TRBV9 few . TGTGCCAGCAGCGTACACGAGGGTACTAATGAAAAACTGTTTTTT CASSVHEGTNEKLFF
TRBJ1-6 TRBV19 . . TGTGCCAGTACCCTAGACGGCGAGTCACCCCTCCACTTT CASTLDGESPLHF
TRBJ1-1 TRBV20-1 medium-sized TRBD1 TGCAGTGCTAGCCTGACAGGGTCGGGCACTGAAGCTTTCTTT CSASLTGSGTEAFF
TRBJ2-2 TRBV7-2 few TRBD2 TGTGCCAGCTATTCTGGGAGCGGGGACACCGGGGAGCTGTTTTTT CASYSGSGDTGELFF
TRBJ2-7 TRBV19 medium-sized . TGTGCCAGTAGTAATGACGGATGGACGATGGAGAGCTCCTACGAGCAGTACTTC CASSNDGWTMESSYEQYF
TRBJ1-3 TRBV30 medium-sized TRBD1 TGTGCCTGGAGTGTATGGGGGGGACAGCTCGAATTCTCTGGAAACACCATATATTTT CAWSVWGGQLEFSGNTIYF
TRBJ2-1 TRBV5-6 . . TGTGCCAGCAGCAACCAACCTTACAATGAGCAGTTCTTC CASSNQPYNEQFF
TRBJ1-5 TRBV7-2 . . TGTGCCAGCAGCTTAGATGTCCAGCCCCAGCATTTT CASSLDVQPQHF
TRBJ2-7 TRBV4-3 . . TGCGCCAGCAGCAACCGAGTGTGGTCCTACGAGCAGTACTTC CASSNRVWSYEQYF
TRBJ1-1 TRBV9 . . TGTGCCAGCAGCGTAGAGGGGACTGAAGCTTTCTTT CASSVEGTEAFF
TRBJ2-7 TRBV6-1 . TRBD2 TGTGCCAGCAATAAAGGACTAGCGCCTTCCTACGAGCAGTACTTC CASNKGLAPSYEQYF
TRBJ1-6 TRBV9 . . TGTGCCAGCAGCGCCGGGACTACCTATAATTCACCCCTCCACTTT CASSAGTTYNSPLHF
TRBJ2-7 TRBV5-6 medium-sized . TGTGCCAGCAGCTTGGAGATAGCGGAAATATACGAGCAGTACTTC CASSLEIAEIYEQYF
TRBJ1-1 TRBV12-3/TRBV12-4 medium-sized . TGTGCCAGCAGTGTAATGGTAGGGATTAGGACTGAAGCTTTCTTT CASSVMVGIRTEAFF
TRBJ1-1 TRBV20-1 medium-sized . TGCAGTGCTAGAGGTAGGGGGTTAACTGAAGCTTTCTTT CSARGRGLTEAFF
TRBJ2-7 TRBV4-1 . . TGCGCCAGCGCCGATCTGAGGAGCTCCTACGAGCAGTACTTC CASADLRSSYEQYF
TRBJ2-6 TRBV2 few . TGTGCCAGCAGTCAAGGGAGCTCTGGGGCCAACGTCCTGACTTTC CASSQGSSGANVLTF
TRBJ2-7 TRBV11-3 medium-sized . TGTGCCAGCAGCTTTGGCACCGCCTACGAGCAGTACTTC CASSFGTAYEQYF
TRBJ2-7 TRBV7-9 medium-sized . TGTGCCAGCAGCCCCCCAGGGGGGTACGAGCAGTACTTC CASSPPGGYEQYF
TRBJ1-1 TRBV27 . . TGTGCCAGCAGTTTACTAGGGGTTTTTTCTGAAGCTTTCTTT CASSLLGVFSEAFF
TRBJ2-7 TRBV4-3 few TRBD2 TGCGCCAGCAGCCAAGAGGGTAGCGGGAGTGTGTACGAGCAGTACTTC CASSQEGSGSVYEQYF
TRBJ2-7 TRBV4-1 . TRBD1 TGCGCCAGCAGTAGGGCGTCAGGGGGTACCTACGAGCAGTACTTC CASSRASGGTYEQYF
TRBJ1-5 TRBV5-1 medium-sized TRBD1 TGCGCCGGCTATTACAGGGGGCGCGATCAGCCCCAGCATTTT CAGYYRGRDQPQHF
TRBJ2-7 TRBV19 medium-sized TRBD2 TGTGCCAGTAGACTAGCGGGAGGGCACTACGAGCAGTACTTC CASRLAGGHYEQYF
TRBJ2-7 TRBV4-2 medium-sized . TGTGCCAGCAGCCAACGGGATCCCTCCTACGAGCAGTACTTC CASSQRDPSYEQYF
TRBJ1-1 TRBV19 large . TGTGCCAGTAGTATAACGTACAGGTTCACTGAAGCTTTCTTT CASSITYRFTEAFF
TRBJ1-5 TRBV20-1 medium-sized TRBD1 TGCAGTGCTAGAGCCAGCGGACAGGTTCAGCCCCAGCATTTT CSARASGQVQPQHF
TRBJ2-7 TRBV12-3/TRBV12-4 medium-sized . TGTGCCAGCAGTCAGGGCGACTCCTACGAGCAGTACTTC CASSQGDSYEQYF
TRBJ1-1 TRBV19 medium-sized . TGTGCCAGTAGTATCGGGACAAGCACTGAAGCTTTCTTT CASSIGTSTEAFF
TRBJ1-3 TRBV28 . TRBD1 TGTGCCAGCAGTCTCGGGACAGGGGGGCGAAACACCATATATTTT CASSLGTGGRNTIYF
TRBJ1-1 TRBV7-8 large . TGTGCCAGCAGCGCGAGTCCAGCGAACACTGAAGCTTTCTTT CASSASPANTEAFF
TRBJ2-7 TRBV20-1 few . TGCAGTGCTAGGGGAACACCTCCCCAGAGCTCCTACGAGCAGTACTTC CSARGTPPQSSYEQYF
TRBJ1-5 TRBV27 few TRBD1 TGTGCCAGCAGCCCGGACAGGGGCCATCAGCCCCAGCATTTT CASSPDRGHQPQHF
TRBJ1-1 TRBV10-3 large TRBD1 TGTGCCATCGGCGGTCAGGGGGCAGGCACTGAAGCTTTCTTT CAIGGQGAGTEAFF
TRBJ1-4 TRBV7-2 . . TGTGCCAGCAGCTTAGGGAGATACTCTAATGAAAAACTGTTTTTT CASSLGRYSNEKLFF
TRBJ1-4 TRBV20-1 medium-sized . TGCAGTGCTAGAGAAAGCCCCACAACTAATGAAAAACTGTTTTTT CSARESPTTNEKLFF
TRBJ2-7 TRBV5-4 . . TGTGCCAGCAGCATCAGAGGTTCCCTCTCCCCGGAGCAGTACTTC CASSIRGSLSPEQYF
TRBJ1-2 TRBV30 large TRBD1 TGTGCCGGGGTCCGTAACGGACAGGGAGCGGTTGGCTACACCTTC CAGVRNGQGAVGYTF
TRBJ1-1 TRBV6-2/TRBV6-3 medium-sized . TGTGCCAGCACGGAGGGGTTTAACACTGAAGCTTTCTTT CASTEGFNTEAFF
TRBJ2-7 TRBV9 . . TGTGCCAGCAGCTCTAGGGGGGATTCAACCTACGAGCAGTACTTC CASSSRGDSTYEQYF
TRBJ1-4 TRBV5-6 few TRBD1 TGTGCCAGCAGCTCGGGACAGGTTACCTCAAATGAAAAACTGTTTTTT CASSSGQVTSNEKLFF
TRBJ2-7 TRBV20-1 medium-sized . TGCAGTGCAACACCCGGGAGTTCCTACGAGCAGTACTTC CSATPGSSYEQYF
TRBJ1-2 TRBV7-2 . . TGTGCCAGCAGCCCGGGGCAGGGTAACTATGGCTACACCTTC CASSPGQGNYGYTF
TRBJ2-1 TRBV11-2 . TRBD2 TGTGCCAGCAGCTTAGGTGGCGGGAGCTACAATGAGCAGTTCTTC CASSLGGGSYNEQFF
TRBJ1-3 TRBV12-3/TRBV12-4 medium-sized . TGTGCCAGCAGCCCCCTCTCTGGAAACACCATATATTTT CASSPLSGNTIYF
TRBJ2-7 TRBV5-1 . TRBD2 TGCGCCAGCAGCTCTAGCGGGAGTATTCCCTACGAGCAGTACTTC CASSSSGSIPYEQYF
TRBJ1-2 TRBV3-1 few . TGTGCCAGCAGCCAAGATTCCGGCTATGGCTACACCTTC CASSQDSGYGYTF
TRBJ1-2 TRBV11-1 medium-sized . TGTGCCAGCAGCTCGGGACGGTATTTAGGCTACACCTTC CASSSGRYLGYTF
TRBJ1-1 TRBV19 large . TGTGCCAGTAGTATATATGGGGGGGGTTTGGCTGAAGCTTTCTTT CASSIYGGGLAEAFF
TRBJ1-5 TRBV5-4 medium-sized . TGTGCCAGCAGCTTCACGGGGATGGGCAGCAATCAGCCCCAGCATTTT CASSFTGMGSNQPQHF
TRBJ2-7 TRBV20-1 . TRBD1 TGCAGTGCTAGCCGGACAGGGAACGAGCAGTACTTC CSASRTGNEQYF
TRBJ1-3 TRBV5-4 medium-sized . TGTGCCACCACTTGGGGCCCGGTGCCGGGCAACACCATATATTTT CATTWGPVPGNTIYF
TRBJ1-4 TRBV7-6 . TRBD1 TGTGCCAGCAGCCACGGGACAGATGAAAAACTGTTTTTT CASSHGTDEKLFF
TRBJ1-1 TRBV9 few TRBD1 TGTGCCAGCAGCCCTACAGGGGAGCGAAGTAACGCTGAAGCTTTCTTT CASSPTGERSNAEAFF
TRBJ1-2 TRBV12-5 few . TGTGCTAGTGGTTTAGGGCAGGGAATCGCTAACTATGGCTACACCTTC CASGLGQGIANYGYTF
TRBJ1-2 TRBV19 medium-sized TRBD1 TGTGCCAGTGGGGTTCGGACAGGGAATCTTTATCGCTATGGCTACACCTTC CASGVRTGNLYRYGYTF
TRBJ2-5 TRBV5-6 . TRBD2 TGTGCCAGCAGCCGGACTAGCGGGAGTGGAGAGACCCAGTACTTC CASSRTSGSGETQYF